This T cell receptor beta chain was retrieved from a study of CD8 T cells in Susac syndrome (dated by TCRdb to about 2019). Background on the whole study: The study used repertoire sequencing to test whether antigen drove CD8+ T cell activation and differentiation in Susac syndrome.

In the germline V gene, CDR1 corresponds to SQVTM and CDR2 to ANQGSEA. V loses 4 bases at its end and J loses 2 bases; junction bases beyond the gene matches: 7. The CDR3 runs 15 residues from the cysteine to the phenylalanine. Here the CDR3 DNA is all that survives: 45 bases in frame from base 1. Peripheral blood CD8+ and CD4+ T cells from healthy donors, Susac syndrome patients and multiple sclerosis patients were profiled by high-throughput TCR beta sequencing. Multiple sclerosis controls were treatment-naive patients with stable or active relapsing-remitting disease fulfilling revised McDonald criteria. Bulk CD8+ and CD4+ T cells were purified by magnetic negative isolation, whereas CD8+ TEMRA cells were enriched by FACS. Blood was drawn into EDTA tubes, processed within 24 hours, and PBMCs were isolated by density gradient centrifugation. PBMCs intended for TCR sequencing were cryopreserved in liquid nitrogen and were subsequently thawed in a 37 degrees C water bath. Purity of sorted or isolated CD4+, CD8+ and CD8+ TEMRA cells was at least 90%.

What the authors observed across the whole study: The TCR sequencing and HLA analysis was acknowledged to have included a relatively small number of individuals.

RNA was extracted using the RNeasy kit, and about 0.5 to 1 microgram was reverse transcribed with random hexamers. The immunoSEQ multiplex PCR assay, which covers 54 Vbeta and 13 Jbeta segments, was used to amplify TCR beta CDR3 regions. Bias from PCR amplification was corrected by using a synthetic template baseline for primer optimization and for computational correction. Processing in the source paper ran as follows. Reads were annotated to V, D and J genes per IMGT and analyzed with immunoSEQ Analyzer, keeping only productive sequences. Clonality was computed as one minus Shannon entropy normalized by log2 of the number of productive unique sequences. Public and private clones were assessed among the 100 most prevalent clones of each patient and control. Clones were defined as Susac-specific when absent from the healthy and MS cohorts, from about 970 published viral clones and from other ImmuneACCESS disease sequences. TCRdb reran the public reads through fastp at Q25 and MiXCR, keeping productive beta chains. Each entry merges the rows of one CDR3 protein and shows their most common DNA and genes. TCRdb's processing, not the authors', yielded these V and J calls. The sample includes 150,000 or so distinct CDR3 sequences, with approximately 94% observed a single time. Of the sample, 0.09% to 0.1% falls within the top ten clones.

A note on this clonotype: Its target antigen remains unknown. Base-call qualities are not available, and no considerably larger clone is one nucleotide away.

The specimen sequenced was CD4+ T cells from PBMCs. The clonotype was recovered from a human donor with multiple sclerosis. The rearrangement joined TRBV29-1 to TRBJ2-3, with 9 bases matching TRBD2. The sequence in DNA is TGCAGCGTTGCCCTAGCGGGACCAGCCACAGATACGCAGTATTTT. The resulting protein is CSVALAGPATDTQYF.